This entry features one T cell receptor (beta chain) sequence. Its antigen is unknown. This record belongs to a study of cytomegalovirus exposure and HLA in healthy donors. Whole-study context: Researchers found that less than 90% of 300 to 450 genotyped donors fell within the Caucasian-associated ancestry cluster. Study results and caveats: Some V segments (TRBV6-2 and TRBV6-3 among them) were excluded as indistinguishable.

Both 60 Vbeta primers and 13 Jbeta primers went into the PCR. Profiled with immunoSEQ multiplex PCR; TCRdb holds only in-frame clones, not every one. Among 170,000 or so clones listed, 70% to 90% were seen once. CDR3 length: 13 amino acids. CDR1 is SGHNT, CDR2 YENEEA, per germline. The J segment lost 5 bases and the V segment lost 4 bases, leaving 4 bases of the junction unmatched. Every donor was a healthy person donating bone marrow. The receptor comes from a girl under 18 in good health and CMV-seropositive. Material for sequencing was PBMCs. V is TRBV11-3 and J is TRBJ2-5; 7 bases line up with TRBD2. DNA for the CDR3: TGTGCCAGCAGCTCGGGACTAAAGGAGACCCAGTACTTC. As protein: CASSSGLKETQYF.